The T cell receptor beta chain described here comes from a study of T-cell memory formation after mild COVID-19. This clonotype was observed a few times. TCR alpha and TCR beta cDNA libraries with sample barcodes and UMIs came from 5'RACE using constant-segment primers. Using its own MiXCR run on the 5' RACE reads, TCRdb lists one record per CDR3 protein. The table records about 200,000 distinct CDR3 sequences, around 9.1% of them present only once. Germline V CDR1 and CDR2: SGHRS, YFSETQ. Trimming took 4 bases from V and 9 from J; bases not matched to a gene: 8. The CDR3 is 14 residues long. The TCR sequence derives from a man in his late teens or twenties who had mild COVID-19 (a few samples of this study predate the infection). Cell type and time point are not known. The V call is TRBV5-1, the J call TRBJ1-2; 11 positions agree with TRBD1. Source material: PBMCs or a T cell subset sorted from them (not recorded which). CDR3 DNA: TGCGCCAGCAGCACTGGACAGGGGGCGAATAGCTACACCTTC. Translating it yields CASSTGQGANSYTF.